This T cell receptor beta chain originates from a study of shared clonotypes between healthy human individuals. Study observations and caveats: Roughly 5% of naive CD4 clonotypes were shared across four donors.

Naivety among CD8 cells was defined by CD45RO negativity and positive CCR7 selection, thereby excluding terminally differentiated effector memory CD45RA+ cells. V gave up 4 bases and J gave up 6 bases; unmatched junction bases: 10. This CDR3 is 16 amino acids long. Germline CDR1 and CDR2: SGHDT and YYEEEE. Comments on this clone: The target antigen is unknown.

The assay used deep level. The authors' processing: Filtering differed since immunoSEQ provided only junctions, with no quality scores. Repertoires were generated with immunoSEQ multiplex PCR, while TCRdb's copy carries only in-frame clones and drops some. V, J and clone size are taken as reported in that table, and D and trimming were inferred from the DNA itself. The table records about 1,800,000 clones, over 85% of them present only once. This receptor was obtained from a man younger than 35 in good health. The rearrangement links TRBV5-6 to TRBJ2-3, with 11 bases fitting TRBD2. The sample consisted of naive CD8+ T cells sorted from blood. The CDR3 loop is CASSTGLAVTGDTQYF. CDR3 sequence (DNA): TGTGCCAGCAGCACGGGACTAGCGGTTACAGGGGATACGCAGTATTTT.